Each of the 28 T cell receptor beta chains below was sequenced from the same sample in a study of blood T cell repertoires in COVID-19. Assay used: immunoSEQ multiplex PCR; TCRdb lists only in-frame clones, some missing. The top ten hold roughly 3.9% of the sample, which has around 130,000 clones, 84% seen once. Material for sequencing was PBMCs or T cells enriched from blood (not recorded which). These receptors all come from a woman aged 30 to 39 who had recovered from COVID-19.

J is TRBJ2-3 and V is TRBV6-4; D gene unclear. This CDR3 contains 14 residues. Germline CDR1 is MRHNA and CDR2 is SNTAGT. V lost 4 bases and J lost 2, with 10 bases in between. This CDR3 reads CASSASLSTDTQYF. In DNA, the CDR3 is TGTGCCAGCAGTGCCTCCCTCTCCACAGATACGCAGTATTTT.

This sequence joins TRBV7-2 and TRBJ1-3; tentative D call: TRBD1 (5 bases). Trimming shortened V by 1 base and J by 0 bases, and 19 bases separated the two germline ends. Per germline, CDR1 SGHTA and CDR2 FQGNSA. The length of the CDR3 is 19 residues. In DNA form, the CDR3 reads TGTGCCAGCAGCTTAGGGGGGGGTCGGGGATCCCTCTCTGGAAACACCATATATTTT. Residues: CASSLGGGRGSLSGNTIYF.

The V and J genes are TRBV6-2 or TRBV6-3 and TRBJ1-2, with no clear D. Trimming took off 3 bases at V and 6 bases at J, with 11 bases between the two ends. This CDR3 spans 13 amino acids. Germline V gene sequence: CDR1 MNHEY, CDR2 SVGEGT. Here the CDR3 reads CASSYESSDGYTF. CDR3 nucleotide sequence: TGTGCCAGCAGTTATGAAAGCAGCGATGGCTACACCTTC.

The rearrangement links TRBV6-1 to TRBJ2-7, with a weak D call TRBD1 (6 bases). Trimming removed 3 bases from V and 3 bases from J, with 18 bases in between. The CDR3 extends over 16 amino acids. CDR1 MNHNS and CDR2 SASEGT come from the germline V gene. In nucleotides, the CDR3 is TGTGCCAGCAGTGATTTAACGTCAGGGGTTATCTACGAGCAGTACTTC. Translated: CASSDLTSGVIYEQYF.

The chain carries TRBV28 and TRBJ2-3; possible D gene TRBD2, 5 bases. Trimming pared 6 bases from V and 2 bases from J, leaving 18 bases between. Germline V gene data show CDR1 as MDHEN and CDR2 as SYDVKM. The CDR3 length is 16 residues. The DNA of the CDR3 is TGTGCCAGCAGCCAACGAGGGCTAGTTCCCACAGATACGCAGTATTTT. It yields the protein CASSQRGLVPTDTQYF.

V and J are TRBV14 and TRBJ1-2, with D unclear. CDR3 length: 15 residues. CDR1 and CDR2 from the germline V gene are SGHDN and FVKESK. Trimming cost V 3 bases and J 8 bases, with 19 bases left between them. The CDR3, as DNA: TGTGCCAGCAGCCAGGCCTGGGGAGGGTCGAGGGGCTACACCTTC. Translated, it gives CASSQAWGGSRGYTF.

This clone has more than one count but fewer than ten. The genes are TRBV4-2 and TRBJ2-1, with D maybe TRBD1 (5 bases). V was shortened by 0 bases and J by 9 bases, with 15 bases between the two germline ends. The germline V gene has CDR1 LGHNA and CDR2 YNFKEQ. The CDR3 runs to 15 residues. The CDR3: CASSQEVAARGEQFF. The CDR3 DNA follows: TGTGCCAGCAGCCAAGAGGTAGCAGCTAGGGGTGAGCAGTTCTTC.

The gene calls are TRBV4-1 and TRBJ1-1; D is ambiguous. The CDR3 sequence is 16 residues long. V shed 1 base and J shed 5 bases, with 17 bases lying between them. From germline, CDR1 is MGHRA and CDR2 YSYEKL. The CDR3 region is CASSQVGEGRRTEAFF. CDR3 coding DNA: TGCGCCAGCAGCCAAGTCGGCGAGGGCAGAAGGACTGAAGCTTTCTTT.

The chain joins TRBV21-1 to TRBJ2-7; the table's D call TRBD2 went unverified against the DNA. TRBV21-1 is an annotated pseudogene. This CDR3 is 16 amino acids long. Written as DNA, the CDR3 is TGTGCCAGCAGCAAATGCCCCTCTGGGAGGGCCTACGAGCAGTACTTC. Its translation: CASSKCPSGRAYEQYF.

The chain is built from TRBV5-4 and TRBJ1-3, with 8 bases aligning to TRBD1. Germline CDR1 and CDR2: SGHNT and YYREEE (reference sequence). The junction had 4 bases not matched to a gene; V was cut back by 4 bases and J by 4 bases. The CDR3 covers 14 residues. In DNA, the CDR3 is TGTGCCAGCAGCCAGACAGGGGCCGGAAACACCATATATTTT. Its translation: CASSQTGAGNTIYF.

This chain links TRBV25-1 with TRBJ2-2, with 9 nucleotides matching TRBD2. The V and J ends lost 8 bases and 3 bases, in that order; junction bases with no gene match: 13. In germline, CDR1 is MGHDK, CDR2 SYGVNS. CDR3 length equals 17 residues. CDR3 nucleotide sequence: TGTGCCAGCCAACTGACTAGCGGAAGGGGGTACACCGGGGAGCTGTTTTTT. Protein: CASQLTSGRGYTGELFF.

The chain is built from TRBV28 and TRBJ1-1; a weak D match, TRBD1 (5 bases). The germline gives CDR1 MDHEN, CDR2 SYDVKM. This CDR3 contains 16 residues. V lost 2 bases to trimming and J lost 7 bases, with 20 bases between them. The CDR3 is CASSLVGRALSGEAFF. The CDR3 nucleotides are TGTGCCAGCAGTTTAGTAGGCAGGGCCCTCTCGGGTGAAGCTTTCTTT.

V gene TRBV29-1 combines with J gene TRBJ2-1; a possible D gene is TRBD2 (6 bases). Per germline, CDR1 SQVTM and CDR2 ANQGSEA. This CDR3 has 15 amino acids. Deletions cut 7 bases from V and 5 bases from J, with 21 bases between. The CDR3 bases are TGCAGCGCTGGGGGGTATGGGGCCTGGGACAATGAGCAGTTCTTC. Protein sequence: CSAGGYGAWDNEQFF.

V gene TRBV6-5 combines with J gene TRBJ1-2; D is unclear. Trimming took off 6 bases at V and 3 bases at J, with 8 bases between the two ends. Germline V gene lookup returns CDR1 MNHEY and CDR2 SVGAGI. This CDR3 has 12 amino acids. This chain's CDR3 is CASSRTYYGYTF. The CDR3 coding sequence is TGTGCCAGCAGCCGTACTTACTATGGCTACACCTTC.

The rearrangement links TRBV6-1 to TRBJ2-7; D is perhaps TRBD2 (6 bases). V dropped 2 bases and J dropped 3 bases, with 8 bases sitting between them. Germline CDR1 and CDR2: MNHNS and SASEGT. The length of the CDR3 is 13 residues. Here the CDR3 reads CASSERGGYEQYF. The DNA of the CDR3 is TGTGCCAGCAGTGAACGGGGAGGCTACGAGCAGTACTTC.

The CDR3 here is CAISPTGGPLGGYTF. In DNA form, the CDR3 reads TGTGCCATCAGTCCGACAGGGGGGCCATTGGGCGGCTACACCTTC. V and J are TRBV10-3 and TRBJ1-2; TRBD1 aligns across 9 bases. Germline V CDR1 and CDR2: ENHRY, SYGVKD. There are 15 residues in the CDR3. Germline trimming cut 5 bases from V and 8 bases from J; bases unmatched to any gene: 12.

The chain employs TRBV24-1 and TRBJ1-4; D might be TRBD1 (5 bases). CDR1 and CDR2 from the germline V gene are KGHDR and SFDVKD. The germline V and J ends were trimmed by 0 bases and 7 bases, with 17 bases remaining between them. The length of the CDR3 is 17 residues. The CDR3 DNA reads TGTGCCACCAGTGATTTGCAGGTGCAGGGAATGGGTGAAAAACTGTTTTTT. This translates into CATSDLQVQGMGEKLFF.

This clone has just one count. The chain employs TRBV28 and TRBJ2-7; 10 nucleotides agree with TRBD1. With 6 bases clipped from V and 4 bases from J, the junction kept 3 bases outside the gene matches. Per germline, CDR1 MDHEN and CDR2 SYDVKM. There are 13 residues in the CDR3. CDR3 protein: CASRPGQGYEQYF. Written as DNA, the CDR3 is TGTGCCAGCAGGCCGGGACAGGGGTACGAGCAGTACTTC.

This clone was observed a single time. The CDR3 loop is CASSPSRQETQYF. DNA for the CDR3: TGTGCCAGTAGTCCTAGTCGGCAAGAGACCCAGTACTTC. The chain combines TRBV19 with TRBJ2-5; the D is unclear. Germline V lookup: CDR1 LNHDA, CDR2 SQIVND (reference sequence). The CDR3 contains 13 residues. Deletions cut 5 bases from V and 2 bases from J, with 9 bases between.

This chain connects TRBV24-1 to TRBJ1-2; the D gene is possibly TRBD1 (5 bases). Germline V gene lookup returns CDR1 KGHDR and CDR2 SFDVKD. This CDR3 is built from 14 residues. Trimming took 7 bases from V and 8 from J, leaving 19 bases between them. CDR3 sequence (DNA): TGTGCCACCAGCGGGGGGGATGAAGTTGGCGGCTACACCTTC. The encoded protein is CATSGGDEVGGYTF.

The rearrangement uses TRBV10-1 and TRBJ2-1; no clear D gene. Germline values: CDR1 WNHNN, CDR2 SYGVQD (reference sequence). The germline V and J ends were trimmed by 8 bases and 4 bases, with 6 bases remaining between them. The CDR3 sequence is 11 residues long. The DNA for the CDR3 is TGCGCCAGCTGCAGGTACAATGAGCAGTTCTTC. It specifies CASCRYNEQFF.

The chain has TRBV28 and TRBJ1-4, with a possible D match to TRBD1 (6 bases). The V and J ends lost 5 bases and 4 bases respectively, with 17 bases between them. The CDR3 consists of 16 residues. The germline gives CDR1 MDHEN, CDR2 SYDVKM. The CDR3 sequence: CASSIIWGGNNEKLFF. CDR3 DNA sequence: TGTGCCAGCAGTATAATATGGGGGGGCAATAATGAAAAACTGTTTTTT.

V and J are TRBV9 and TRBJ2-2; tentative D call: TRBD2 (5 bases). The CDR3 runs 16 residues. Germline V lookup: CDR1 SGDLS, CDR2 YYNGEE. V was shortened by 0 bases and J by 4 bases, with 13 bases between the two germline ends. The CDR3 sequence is CASSVGLLASTGELFF. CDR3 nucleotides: TGTGCCAGCAGCGTAGGGCTCCTAGCCAGCACCGGGGAGCTGTTTTTT.

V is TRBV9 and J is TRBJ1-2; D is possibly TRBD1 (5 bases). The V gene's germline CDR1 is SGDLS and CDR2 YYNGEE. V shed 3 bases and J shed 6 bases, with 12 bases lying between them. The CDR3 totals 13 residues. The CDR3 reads CASSARVSDGYTF. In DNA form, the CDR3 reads TGTGCCAGCAGCGCCAGGGTTTCGGATGGCTACACCTTC.

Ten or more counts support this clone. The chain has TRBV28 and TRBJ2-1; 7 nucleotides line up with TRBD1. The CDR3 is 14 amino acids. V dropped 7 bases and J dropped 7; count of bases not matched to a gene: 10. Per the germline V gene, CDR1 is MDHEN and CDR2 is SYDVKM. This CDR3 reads CASTQGGLENEQFF. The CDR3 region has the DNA TGTGCCAGCACCCAAGGGGGCTTGGAAAATGAGCAGTTCTTC.

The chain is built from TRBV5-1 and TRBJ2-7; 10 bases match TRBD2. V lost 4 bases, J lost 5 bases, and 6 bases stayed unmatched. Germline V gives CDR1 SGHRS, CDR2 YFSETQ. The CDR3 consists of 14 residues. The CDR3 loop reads CASSLLAGLDEQYF. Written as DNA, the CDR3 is TGCGCCAGCAGCCTACTAGCGGGACTCGACGAGCAGTACTTC. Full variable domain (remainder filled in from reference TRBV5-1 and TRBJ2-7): KAGVTQTPRYLIKTRGQQVTLSCSPISGHRSVSWYQQTPGQGLQFLFEYFSETQRNKGNFPGRFSGRQFSNSRSEMNVSTLELGDSALYLCASSLLAGLDEQYFGPGTRLTVT.

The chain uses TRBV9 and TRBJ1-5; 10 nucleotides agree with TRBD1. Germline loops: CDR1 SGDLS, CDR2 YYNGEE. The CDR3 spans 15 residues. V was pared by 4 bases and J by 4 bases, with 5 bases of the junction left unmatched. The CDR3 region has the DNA TGTGCCAGCAGCACGGGACAGGGGACTAATCAGCCCCAGCATTTT. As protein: CASSTGQGTNQPQHF.

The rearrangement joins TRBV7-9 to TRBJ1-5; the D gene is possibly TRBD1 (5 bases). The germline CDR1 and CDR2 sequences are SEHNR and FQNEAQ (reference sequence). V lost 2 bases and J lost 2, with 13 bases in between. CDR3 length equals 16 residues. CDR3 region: CASSLTSGGGNQPQHF. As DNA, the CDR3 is TGTGCCAGCAGCTTAACTTCGGGAGGGGGCAATCAGCCCCAGCATTTT.